This entry is about one TCR beta chain. Sequencing was performed with immunoSEQ multiplex PCR; in TCRdb, only in-frame clones are kept and a portion is missing. The sample includes over 130,000 clones, approximately 90% of them seen just once. Trimming cost V 5 bases and J 0 bases, with 17 bases left between them. Germline CDR1 reads SGHTA; CDR2 reads FQGNSA. This CDR3 region has 16 residues. This sample is drawn from a study of T cell responses to AZD1222 COVID-19 vaccine. The wider study: Analyses pooled second doses at about 4 or about 12 weeks.

The origin of this receptor is an adult in good health. The gene calls are TRBV7-2 and TRBJ2-7, with D perhaps matching TRBD1 or TRBD2 (5 bases each). The sequences come from peripheral blood, collected on day 0 of AZD1222 vaccination. In DNA form, the CDR3 reads TGTGCCAGCAGCGGCTACCCGGGACGAAGCTCCTACGAGCAGTACTTC. It yields the protein CASSGYPGRSSYEQYF. Drawing the rest from reference TRBV7-2 and TRBJ2-7, the complete variable domain is GAGVSQSPSNKVTEKGKDVELRCDPISGHTALYWYRQSLGQGLEFLIYFQGNSAPDKSGLPSDRFSAERTGGSVSTLTIQRTQQEDSAVYLCASSGYPGRSSYEQYFGPGTRLTVT.